Following are 14 T cell receptor beta chains from one sample sequenced in a study of shared clonotypes between healthy human individuals. Naive CD8 cells were CD45RO-negative, positively selected for CCR7, excluding terminally differentiated effector memory CD45RA+ cells. Sequencing was performed with immunoSEQ multiplex PCR; in TCRdb, only in-frame clones are kept and a portion is missing. The sample carries about 1,800,000 clones, just under 95% recorded once. Sample: naive CD8+ T cells sorted from blood. These receptors all stem from a man between 18 and 35 years old in good health.

The chain joins TRBV9 to TRBJ1-4, with D unresolved. Germline lookup yields CDR1 SGDLS and CDR2 YYNGEE. Trimming took off 4 bases at V and 4 bases at J, with 14 bases between the two ends. This CDR3 has 15 amino acids. CDR3 protein: CASSTWGGGNEKLFF. Here the CDR3 DNA reads TGTGCCAGCAGCACTTGGGGTGGAGGTAATGAAAAACTGTTTTTT.

On this clone: Other nucleotide sequences in the sample specify the same CDR3. The chain has TRBV7-9 and TRBJ2-7, with 8 bases matching TRBD2. V trimming: 1 base; J trimming: 3 bases; junction bases outside the gene matches: 2. Germline V gives CDR1 SEHNR, CDR2 FQNEAQ (reference sequence). The CDR3 spans 14 residues. The CDR3 loop is CASSLGLAGYEQYF. The CDR3 DNA reads TGTGCCAGCAGCTTAGGTCTAGCGGGCTACGAGCAGTACTTC.

This clone has a single count. This chain connects TRBV7-9 to TRBJ1-2; D possibly corresponds to TRBD1 (6 bases). Trimming left V 8 bases short and J 0 bases short, with 13 bases between. Germline values: CDR1 SEHNR, CDR2 FQNEAQ (reference sequence). The CDR3 is 14 residues long. The CDR3 sequence is CASEIQGSNYGYTF. In DNA, the CDR3 is TGTGCCAGCGAAATACAGGGCTCTAACTATGGCTACACCTTC.

CDR3 nucleotide sequence: TGTGCCAGCAGTCCCCTAGCGGGGTGGACAGATACGCAGTATTTT. As protein: CASSPLAGWTDTQYF. The rearrangement joins TRBV28 to TRBJ2-3; 9 nucleotides agree with TRBD2. Germline V gives CDR1 MDHEN, CDR2 SYDVKM. The V gene end was trimmed by 5 bases and the J gene end by 3 bases; junction bases not matched to a gene: 6. The CDR3 totals 15 residues.

This chain connects TRBV10-2 to TRBJ2-7, with TRBD1 matching over 8 bases. CDR1 is WSHSY, CDR2 SAAADI, per germline. V lost 2 bases to trimming and J lost 3 bases; unmatched junction nucleotides: 6. CDR3 length equals 15 residues. The CDR3 DNA reads TGCGCCAGCAGTGAGAGTGCAGGGGGCTACTACGAGCAGTACTTC. Amino acid sequence: CASSESAGGYYEQYF.

This chain joins TRBV4-1 and TRBJ1-6; the match to TRBD1 covers 9 bases. After removal of 3 bases from V and 3 bases from J, the junction contained 6 bases not matched to a gene. The CDR3 spans 17 residues. The V gene's germline CDR1 is MGHRA and CDR2 YSYEKL. The CDR3 protein is CASSHVQGASYNSPLHF. The CDR3 region has the DNA TGCGCCAGCAGCCACGTACAGGGGGCCAGCTATAATTCACCCCTCCACTTT.

The chain has TRBV10-2 and TRBJ2-5; TRBD1 might be the D (6 bases). Germline loops: CDR1 WSHSY, CDR2 SAAADI. Trimming shortened V by 2 bases and J by 5 bases, and 18 bases separated the two germline ends. This CDR3 has 16 amino acids. CDR3 nucleotide sequence: TGCGCCAGCAGTGAGCCCCTTCGGCAGGGGCGTGAGACCCAGTACTTC. It is translated as CASSEPLRQGRETQYF.

The chain links TRBV11-2 to TRBJ2-3; the D is unclear. The CDR3 is 13 amino acids. V lost 1 base and J lost 5, with 7 bases in between. Germline CDR1 reads SGHAT; CDR2 reads FQNNGV. The CDR3 is CASSLALEDTQYF. The DNA for the CDR3 is TGTGCCAGCAGCTTAGCTCTGGAAGATACGCAGTATTTT.

V and J are TRBV7-9 and TRBJ2-5; TRBD2 agrees at 7 bases. CDR1 SEHNR and CDR2 FQNEAQ come from the germline V gene (reference sequence). This CDR3 has 15 amino acids. V was pared by 2 bases and J by 5 bases, with 8 bases of the junction left unmatched. For the CDR3, the DNA is TGTGCCAGCAGCTTATTGGGGGAGGGCCCGGAGACCCAGTACTTC. As protein: CASSLLGEGPETQYF.

A remark on this clone: In the same sample, other DNA sequences code for this CDR3. The gene calls are TRBV5-6 and TRBJ2-1; 10 nucleotides align to TRBD2. Unmatched junction bases numbered 2, after V lost 1 base and J lost 4 bases. The CDR3 spans 15 residues. Germline CDR1 is SGHDT and CDR2 is YYEEEE. Written as DNA, the CDR3 is TGTGCCAGCAGCTTGCTGACTAGCGGGTACAATGAGCAGTTCTTC. Protein sequence: CASSLLTSGYNEQFF.

The V and J genes are TRBV9 and TRBJ2-3; D unresolved. This CDR3 spans 12 amino acids. Germline V CDR1 and CDR2: SGDLS, YYNGEE. With 4 bases removed from V and 6 bases from J, the gap between germline ends came to 9 bases. CDR3: CASSPMGDTQYF. The CDR3 DNA reads TGTGCCAGCAGCCCTATGGGGGATACGCAGTATTTT.

V and J are TRBV5-1 and TRBJ1-1; maybe TRBD1 (5 bases). Between the trimmed V and J ends, which lost 0 bases and 7 bases, there was a span of 10 bases. CDR1 is SGHRS, CDR2 YFSETQ, per germline. The CDR3 is 13 residues long. In nucleotides, the CDR3 is TGCGCCAGCAGCTTGGGAGGGGAGATTGAAGCTTTCTTT. Protein sequence: CASSLGGEIEAFF.

The chain uses TRBV6-5 and TRBJ1-6; 10 positions agree with TRBD1. Trimming cost V 9 bases and J 9 bases; bases outside gene matches: 8. Looked up from germline, CDR1 is MNHEY and CDR2 is SVGAGI. This CDR3 region has 14 residues. CDR3 coding DNA: TGTGCCAGTCCGGGACAGGGGAAAGGTTCACCCCTCCACTTT. Protein product: CASPGQGKGSPLHF.

The chain is built from TRBV30 and TRBJ1-4; TRBD1 agrees at 9 bases. After removal of 6 bases from V and 7 bases from J, the junction contained 6 bases not matched to a gene. Germline V gene lookup returns CDR1 GTSNPN and CDR2 SVGIG (reference sequence). This CDR3 comprises 13 residues. CDR3: CACLTGGPEKLFF. DNA of the CDR3: TGTGCCTGTCTGACAGGGGGACCTGAAAAACTGTTTTTT.